This T cell receptor (beta chain) derives from a study of control samples from healthy donors and cancer patients. This CDR3 is 15 amino acids long. V trimming: 3 bases; J trimming: 2 bases; junction bases outside the gene matches: 2. Looked up from germline, CDR1 is LNHDA and CDR2 is SQIVND (reference sequence). Clones were read by immunoSEQ multiplex PCR, and TCRdb kept only the in-frame ones, dropping some. The sample consists of about 120,000 clones, 70% to 90% of them appearing once. The V call is TRBV19, the J call TRBJ2-3, with TRBD2 matching 10 bases. This sequence was found in a man between 50 and 59 years old in good health. Sequencing used blood. The CDR3 sequence: CASSISGGLTDTQYF. The CDR3 DNA sequence: TGTGCCAGTAGTATTAGCGGGGGGCTCACAGATACGCAGTATTTT.